A selection of T cell receptor beta chains follows, all from one sample in a study of untreated major depressive disorder. Clones were sequenced by immunoSEQ multiplex PCR, and TCRdb holds only the in-frame ones, with some missing. Here the sample spans more than 15,000 clones, 92% being singletons. Sequenced input: CD4+ T cells from PBMCs. The origin of the receptors is a woman aged 40 to 50 with major depressive disorder. Each CDR3 is given with its conserved first and last residue. D genes are given only for firm matches. For some rows the clone size is stated as once, few or many, or as a class when expanded; others skip it.

d_gene,abundance,j_gene,v_gene,CDR3nt,CDR3aa
NA,NA,TRBJ1-4,TRBV28,TGTGCCAGCAGCTTTTTAGGGACTAAAGATGAAAAACTGTTTTTT,CASSFLGTKDEKLFF
NA,NA,TRBJ1-2,TRBV5-1,TGCGCCAGCAGCTTGAATGGGCAGCCCTACACCTTC,CASSLNGQPYTF
TRBD1,NA,TRBJ1-5,TRBV5-1,TGCGCCAGCAGCTTGGAGGCAGGGGGCGGTCAGCCCCAGCATTTT,CASSLEAGGGQPQHF
NA,NA,TRBJ1-5,TRBV18,TGTGCCAGCTCACCCGGTTTCAATCAGCCCCAGCATTTT,CASSPGFNQPQHF
NA,once,TRBJ2-1,TRBV4-1,TGCGCCAGCAGCCGGGGGGGCGTATCGAACCTATACAATGAGCAGTTCTTC,CASSRGGVSNLYNEQFF
NA,NA,TRBJ1-4,TRBV18,TGTGCCAGCTCACCGGAGATGGCTAATGAAAAACTGTTTTTT,CASSPEMANEKLFF
TRBD2,few,TRBJ2-3,TRBV13,TGTGCCAGCAGCCGCGCGGGGGGCACAGATACGCAGTATTTT,CASSRAGGTDTQYF
TRBD2,NA,TRBJ2-5,TRBV6-5,TGTGCCAGCAGTGCCGGCCGGGGGGGGACCCAGTACTTC,CASSAGRGGTQYF
TRBD1,once,TRBJ2-4,TRBV5-1,TGCGCCAGCAGCTTCGTCCCGAGACAGGGGGGATATAACATTCAGTACTTC,CASSFVPRQGGYNIQYF
NA,NA,TRBJ1-4,TRBV30,TGTGCCTGGAGTACCGGGGGAAATGAAAAACTGTTTTTT,CAWSTGGNEKLFF
NA,NA,TRBJ1-4,TRBV5-1,TGCGCCAGCAGCTGGCAGGCGACTAATGAAAAACTGTTTTTT,CASSWQATNEKLFF
NA,NA,TRBJ1-5,TRBV10-2,TGCGCCAGCAGTGAGTCAGGGAATAGCAATCAGCCCCAGCATTTT,CASSESGNSNQPQHF
NA,NA,TRBJ2-5,TRBV11-3,TGTGCCAGCAGCTTAGACAGGGGGGATCAAGAGACCCAGTACTTC,CASSLDRGDQETQYF
NA,NA,TRBJ1-4,TRBV5-1,TGCGCCAGCAGCTTGAGGGGACTTGGTGAAAAACTGTTTTTT,CASSLRGLGEKLFF
NA,NA,TRBJ1-5,TRBV6-5,TGTGCCAGCAGTTACACAGGGAGTCAGCCCCAGCATTTT,CASSYTGSQPQHF
NA,once,TRBJ1-1,TRBV7-8,TGTGCCAGCAGCTTCCACCGGGATAGGAACACTGAAGCTTTCTTT,CASSFHRDRNTEAFF
NA,NA,TRBJ1-5,TRBV30,TGTGCCTGGAGCCCGGCGGGACTGATCCCCAATCAGCCCCAGCATTTT,CAWSPAGLIPNQPQHF
NA,NA,TRBJ2-2,TRBV6-6,TGTGCCAGCAGCTTAGGATGGGCCGGGGAGCTGTTTTTT,CASSLGWAGELFF
NA,NA,TRBJ2-7,TRBV6-1,TGTGCCAGCAAAGTGGGAAACGGGGTCGTCGAGCAGTACTTC,CASKVGNGVVEQYF
NA,NA,TRBJ1-2,TRBV5-1,TGCGCCAGCAGCTTGGCTGCCTCCGGGCCCCAAGATGGCTACACCTTC,CASSLAASGPQDGYTF
NA,NA,TRBJ1-1,TRBV5-4,TGTGCCAGCAGCGAAGACATGAAAGCCATGAACACTGAAGCTTTCTTT,CASSEDMKAMNTEAFF
NA,NA,TRBJ2-3,TRBV7-6,TGTGCCAGCAGCCCCCGTGGCACAGATACGCAGTATTTT,CASSPRGTDTQYF
TRBD1,NA,TRBJ1-1,TRBV5-1,TGCGCCAGCAGCCGTGGACAGGTGAACACTGAAGCTTTCTTT,CASSRGQVNTEAFF
TRBD2,NA,TRBJ2-1,TRBV5-1,TGCGCCAGCAGCTTGGCGGGGGGGCTAGTCAATGAGCAGTTCTTC,CASSLAGGLVNEQFF
NA,NA,TRBJ1-2,TRBV2,TGTGCCAGTGCCTCAGCCCGGGGCGCCTATGGCTACACCTTC,CASASARGAYGYTF
TRBD1,NA,TRBJ2-7,TRBV15,TGTGCCACCAGCAGTACGACAGGGATTTTGTACTTC,CATSSTTGILYF
NA,NA,TRBJ1-1,TRBV9,TGTGCCAGCAGCGTAGAAAGGGGCACTGAAGCTTTCTTT,CASSVERGTEAFF
NA,NA,TRBJ2-7,TRBV7-9,TGTGCCAGCAGCTTATCCGGAGACGAGCAGTACTTC,CASSLSGDEQYF
NA,NA,TRBJ1-1,TRBV7-9,TGTGCCAGCAGCTCCGGACAAGGTGGCGGCACTGAAGCTTTCTTT,CASSSGQGGGTEAFF
TRBD1,NA,TRBJ1-6,TRBV25-1,TGTGCCAGCAGTGGTACAGGGGGTAGTAGATCACCCCTCCACTTT,CASSGTGGSRSPLHF
NA,NA,TRBJ1-2,TRBV6-1,TGTGCCAGCAGTTATTACTATGGCTACACCTTC,CASSYYYGYTF
NA,NA,TRBJ1-1,TRBV12-5,TGTGCTAGTGGTTTGGTGGTAGGCAGGGCGAACACTGAAGCTTTCTTT,CASGLVVGRANTEAFF
NA,NA,TRBJ1-6,TRBV30,TGTGCCTCCCTTCGGGGGAATTCACCCCTCCACTTT,CASLRGNSPLHF
TRBD1,NA,TRBJ2-3,TRBV5-4,TGTGCCAGCAGCTCAAAGACAGGGGGCGGCACAGATACGCAGTATTTT,CASSSKTGGGTDTQYF
NA,once,TRBJ1-1,TRBV5-1,TGCGCCAGCAGCTTGGTCTCGGGGCGAGGGGACCCTGAAGCTTTCTTT,CASSLVSGRGDPEAFF
TRBD1,NA,TRBJ2-7,TRBV12-5,TGTGCTAGTGGTTTGGTACGGGACAGGGGACTCTACGAGCAGTACTTC,CASGLVRDRGLYEQYF
NA,once,TRBJ1-1,TRBV6-6,TGTGCCAGCAGGTATGAGGCTGGGGGCACTGAAGCTTTCTTT,CASRYEAGGTEAFF
NA,NA,TRBJ1-1,TRBV10-2,TGCGCCAGCAGTGGGGGCCTCGTGAACACTGAAGCTTTCTTT,CASSGGLVNTEAFF
NA,NA,TRBJ1-1,TRBV13,TGTGCCAGCAGCATTTACAGGGTGAACACTGAAGCTTTCTTT,CASSIYRVNTEAFF
TRBD1,NA,TRBJ1-2,TRBV6-5,TGTGCCACGCACCGAGGGGGGACAGGGTCTTATGGCTACACCTTC,CATHRGGTGSYGYTF
TRBD1,NA,TRBJ1-2,TRBV6-1,TGTGCCAGCAGACTAGACAGGGTGAACTATGGCTACACCTTC,CASRLDRVNYGYTF
NA,NA,TRBJ1-4,TRBV6-5,TGTGCCAGCAGCCCCGGGACCCTTGAAAAACTGTTTTTT,CASSPGTLEKLFF
TRBD2,NA,TRBJ2-5,TRBV30,TGTGCCTGGAGGACAGCGGGAGCCCGGGAGACCCAGTACTTC,CAWRTAGARETQYF
NA,NA,TRBJ1-1,TRBV11-3,TGTGCCAGCAGCTTAGGGCGGTTAGCTTTCTTT,CASSLGRLAFF
NA,NA,TRBJ2-3,TRBV7-3,TGTGCCAGCAGCCCAAGCGGGGATACGCAGTATTTT,CASSPSGDTQYF
NA,NA,TRBJ1-2,TRBV2,TGTGCCAGCTCTAAAGATACCTATGGCTACACCTTC,CASSKDTYGYTF
TRBD1,NA,TRBJ1-5,TRBV4-1,TGCGCCAGCAGCCAAGACCAACCAGGGGGCGGAGGTCAGCCCCAGCATTTT,CASSQDQPGGGGQPQHF
NA,NA,TRBJ2-1,TRBV4-2,TGTGCCAGCAGCCAAGGGGCCGGAGCCCCTAGCTCCTACAATGAGCAGTTCTTC,CASSQGAGAPSSYNEQFF